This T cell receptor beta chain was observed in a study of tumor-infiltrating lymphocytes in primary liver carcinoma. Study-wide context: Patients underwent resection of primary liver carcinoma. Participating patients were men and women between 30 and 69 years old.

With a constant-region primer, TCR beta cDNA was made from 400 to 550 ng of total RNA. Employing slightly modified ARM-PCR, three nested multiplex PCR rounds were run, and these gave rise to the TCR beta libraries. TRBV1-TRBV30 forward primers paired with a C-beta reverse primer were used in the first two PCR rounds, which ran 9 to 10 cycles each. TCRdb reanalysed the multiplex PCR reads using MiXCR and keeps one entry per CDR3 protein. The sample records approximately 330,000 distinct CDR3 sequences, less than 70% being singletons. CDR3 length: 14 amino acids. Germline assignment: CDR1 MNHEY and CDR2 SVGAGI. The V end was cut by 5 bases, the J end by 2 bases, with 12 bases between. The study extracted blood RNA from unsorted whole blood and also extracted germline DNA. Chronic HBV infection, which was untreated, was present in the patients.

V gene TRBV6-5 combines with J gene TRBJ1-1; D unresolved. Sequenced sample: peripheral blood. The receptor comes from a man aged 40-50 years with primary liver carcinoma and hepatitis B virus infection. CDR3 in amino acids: CASSALRFNTEAFF. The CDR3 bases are TGTGCCAGCAGTGCTCTAAGGTTTAACACTGAAGCTTTCTTT.